These 23 T cell receptor beta chains were all obtained from the same sample, sequenced in a study of long-term antiretroviral therapy in people with HIV. Version v3.0 of the immunoSEQ assay ran at survey level. The table came from immunoSEQ multiplex PCR; TCRdb's copy has only in-frame clones and leaves some out. The data contain 35,000 or so clones, 80% to 90% of them singletons. The specimen comprised unsorted PBMCs, sampled 0.4 years before starting antiretroviral therapy. The source of these receptors is a man younger than 35 with HIV.

J is TRBJ1-2 and V is TRBV2; 8 bases match TRBD1. Germline trimming cut 6 bases from V and 4 bases from J; bases unmatched to any gene: 7. The CDR3 has 14 amino acids. Germline V gene sequence: CDR1 SNHLY, CDR2 FYNNEI. DNA of the CDR3: TGTGCCAGCAGCGCTAGGACAGGGATCTATGGCTACACCTTC. It codes for CASSARTGIYGYTF.

The rearrangement uses TRBV6-5 and TRBJ1-5; no clear D. The CDR3 extends over 13 amino acids. CDR1 is MNHEY, CDR2 SVGAGI, per germline. Trimming removed 2 bases from V and 4 bases from J, with 6 bases in between. CDR3 nucleotide sequence: TGTGCCAGCAGTTACGATCCGAATCAGCCCCAGCATTTT. This encodes CASSYDPNQPQHF.

The chain recombines TRBV4-2 with TRBJ2-3; 8 bases match TRBD1. This CDR3 is 15 amino acids long. Germline V CDR1 and CDR2: LGHNA, YNFKEQ. With 4 bases clipped from V and 2 bases from J, the junction kept 5 bases outside the gene matches. The CDR3 nucleotides read TGTGCCAGCAGCCTCGGGACAGGAAACACAGATACGCAGTATTTT. Translating it yields CASSLGTGNTDTQYF.

In this sample, this clone turned up a few times. The genes are TRBV19 and TRBJ2-7, with 9 bases lining up with TRBD2. The CDR3 sequence is 13 residues long. The junction had 6 bases not matched to a gene; V was cut back by 6 bases and J by 6 bases. Per germline, CDR1 LNHDA and CDR2 SQIVND (reference sequence). This chain's CDR3 is CASSPQLAGEQYF. The DNA for the CDR3 is TGTGCCAGTAGCCCACAACTAGCGGGCGAGCAGTACTTC.

J is TRBJ2-2 and V is TRBV4-1; the match to TRBD1 covers 12 bases. V gave up 0 bases and J gave up 7 bases; unmatched junction bases: 6. The length of the CDR3 is 17 residues. From germline, CDR1 is MGHRA and CDR2 YSYEKL. DNA for the CDR3: TGCGCCAGCAGCCAAGATTTGGGACAGGGGGCCGGCGGGGAGCTGTTTTTT. This sequence encodes CASSQDLGQGAGGELFF.

This chain connects TRBV29-1 to TRBJ2-2; 7 nucleotides match TRBD2. The CDR3 length is 13 residues. V lost 4 bases and J lost 5; bases outside the gene matches: 4. Germline CDR1 reads SQVTM; CDR2 reads ANQGSEA. CDR3 nucleotides: TGCAGCGTTGGGGGAGGGTATACCGGGGAGCTGTTTTTT. Protein: CSVGGGYTGELFF.

This clone was picked up a small number of times. The rearrangement links TRBV9 to TRBJ2-1; TRBD2 agrees at 9 bases. Germline values: CDR1 SGDLS, CDR2 YYNGEE. The ends lost 0 bases at V and 6 bases at J; junction bases unmatched: 7. The CDR3 is 16 residues long. The CDR3 here is CASSVAWAGGTNEQFF. The CDR3 region has the DNA TGTGCCAGCAGCGTAGCTTGGGCGGGAGGGACCAATGAGCAGTTCTTC.

V gene TRBV7-2 combines with J gene TRBJ2-5; D is possibly TRBD1 (5 bases). CDR1 SGHTA and CDR2 FQGNSA come from the germline V gene. V gave up 4 bases and J gave up 7 bases, with 16 bases separating them. This CDR3 contains 14 residues. In nucleotides, the CDR3 is TGTGCCAGCAGCTCAGCCGGGTTCCAGGGGACCCAGTACTTC. Its translation: CASSSAGFQGTQYF.

This clone appeared a single time. V and J are TRBV5-3 and TRBJ2-1; TRBD2 is a possible D gene (7 bases). TRBV5-3 is an ORF; its function is uncertain. V was clipped by 1 base and J by 7 bases, with 18 bases between them. CDR3 length equals 16 residues. CDR3 coding DNA: TGTGCCAGAAGCTTGAGGGAGGGGGGGGCGGAGAATGAGCAGTTCTTC. It translates to CARSLREGGAENEQFF.

The V gene is TRBV27, the J gene TRBJ1-1, with D hard to call. CDR1 is MNHEY and CDR2 is SMNVEV in the germline V gene (reference sequence). The CDR3 has 15 amino acids. The V end lost 5 bases, the J end lost 2 bases, and 15 bases lay between the germline ends. The CDR3 loop is CASSRESRANTEAFF. CDR3 nucleotide sequence: TGTGCCAGCAGTCGAGAAAGCCGGGCCAACACTGAAGCTTTCTTT.

V usage is TRBV11-2 and J usage is TRBJ2-3; 8 nucleotides align to TRBD2. The V gene's germline CDR1 is SGHAT and CDR2 FQNNGV. The CDR3 totals 15 residues. Germline trimming cut 4 bases from V and 0 bases from J; bases unmatched to any gene: 3. DNA of the CDR3: TGTGCCAGCAGCTCAGGACTAGCTAGCACAGATACGCAGTATTTT. Protein sequence: CASSSGLASTDTQYF.

The rearrangement links TRBV2 to TRBJ2-5; D uncertain. CDR1 SNHLY and CDR2 FYNNEI come from the germline V gene. This CDR3 has 14 amino acids. The V gene lost 7 bases and the J gene lost 1 base, with 13 bases spanning the gap. The DNA of the CDR3 is TGTGCCAGCATCAATGGGCGGTTCCAAGAGACCCAGTACTTC. It translates to CASINGRFQETQYF.

The chain links TRBV7-8 to TRBJ2-5; perhaps D is TRBD1 or TRBD2 (6 bases each). The V gene lost 1 base and the J gene lost 0 bases, with 12 bases spanning the gap. The CDR3 loop spans 16 amino acids. Germline V gene sequence: CDR1 SGHVS, CDR2 FQNEAQ. The CDR3 loop is CASSLEGGMYQETQYF. CDR3 DNA sequence: TGTGCCAGCAGCTTAGAGGGGGGAATGTACCAAGAGACCCAGTACTTC. Variable domain in full (rest from reference TRBV7-8 and TRBJ2-5): GAGVSQSPRYKVAKRGQDVALRCDPISGHVSLFWYQQALGQGPEFLTYFQNEAQLDKSGLPSDRFFAERPEGSVSTLKIQRTQQEDSAVYLCASSLEGGMYQETQYFGPGTRLLVL.

This chain joins TRBV2 and TRBJ1-1; D unclear. The V gene's germline CDR1 is SNHLY and CDR2 FYNNEI. Trimming removed 8 bases from V and 5 bases from J, with 9 bases in between. The CDR3 totals 11 residues. CDR3 DNA: TGTGCCAGCGCGGGGAAAACTGAAGCTTTCTTT. Its protein is CASAGKTEAFF. Supplemented by reference TRBV2 and TRBJ1-1, the full variable domain reads EPEVTQTPSHQVTQMGQEVILRCVPISNHLYFYWYRQILGQKVEFLVSFYNNEISEKSEIFDDQFSVERPDGSNFTLKIRSTKLEDSAMYFCASAGKTEAFFGQGTRLTVV.

This clone appeared once. Germline is not matched at one junction end, which may reflect a read error. This chain links TRBV5-1 with TRBJ2-4; D unclear. CDR3 length: 15 residues. Looked up from germline, CDR1 is SGHRS and CDR2 is YFSETQ. CDR3 DNA: TGTGCCAGCAGCTCTCGACGTATGTTGGGGAACATTCAGTACTTC. Protein product: CASSSRRMLGNIQYF.

This clone was detected once. The chain couples TRBV5-1 to TRBJ2-5; 8 bases are shared with TRBD2. CDR1 and CDR2 (germline): SGHRS, YFSETQ. The CDR3 contains 15 residues. Germline trimming cut 4 bases from V and 0 bases from J; bases unmatched to any gene: 5. This CDR3 is CASSTGLAYQETQYF. The CDR3 coding sequence is TGCGCCAGCAGCACCGGACTAGCATACCAAGAGACCCAGTACTTC.

The CDR3 DNA is TGTGCCAGCAGCCTATATAGCGGGAGCTCCGAGCAGTACTTC. Translation gives CASSLYSGSSEQYF. This chain connects TRBV9 to TRBJ2-7; 9 bases align to TRBD2. CDR1 is SGDLS and CDR2 is YYNGEE in the germline V gene. The J segment lost 6 bases and the V segment lost 4 bases, leaving 8 bases of the junction unmatched. The CDR3 extends over 14 amino acids.

The chain is built from TRBV19 and TRBJ1-6; D gene ambiguous. Trimming stripped 4 bases from V and 6 bases from J, with 7 bases between. This CDR3 is 13 amino acids long. Germline V gives CDR1 LNHDA, CDR2 SQIVND (reference sequence). The CDR3 region has the DNA TGTGCCAGTAGTAGTTGGATTAATTCACCCCTCCACTTT. Encoded protein: CASSSWINSPLHF.

The chain couples TRBV5-6 to TRBJ2-5, with D maybe TRBD2 (5 bases). In germline, CDR1 is SGHDT, CDR2 YYEEEE. The CDR3 has 14 residues. V lost 1 base and J 4 bases, leaving 11 bases between the germline ends. CDR3 region: CASSLWERLETQYF. Written as DNA, the CDR3 is TGTGCCAGCAGCTTGTGGGAGCGGTTAGAGACCCAGTACTTC. The full variable domain, with the rest looked up from reference TRBV5-6 and TRBJ2-5, is DAGVTQSPTHLIKTRGQQVTLRCSPKSGHDTVSWYQQALGQGPQFIFQYYEEEERQRGNFPDRFSGHQFPNYSSELNVNALLLGDSALYLCASSLWERLETQYFGPGTRLLVL.

J is TRBJ1-5 and V is TRBV6-1; D possibly corresponds to TRBD1 (5 bases). This CDR3 comprises 14 residues. Germline CDR1 is MNHNS and CDR2 is SASEGT. The V gene lost 2 bases and the J gene lost 6 bases, with 11 bases spanning the gap. The chain's CDR3 is CASSETGALQPQHF. The CDR3 coding sequence is TGTGCCAGCAGTGAAACCGGGGCCCTTCAGCCCCAGCATTTT.

CDR3 sequence (DNA): TGTGCCAGCAGCTTAATGACTAGCGGGAGATCTAATGAGCAGTTCTTC. It translates to CASSLMTSGRSNEQFF. J is TRBJ2-1 and V is TRBV7-2, with TRBD2 matching 12 bases. Per the germline V gene, CDR1 is SGHTA and CDR2 is FQGNSA. The CDR3 is 16 amino acids. The trim removed 2 bases at V and 7 bases at J, leaving 6 bases unmatched.

The J gene is TRBJ2-5, the V gene TRBV5-1; the match to TRBD2 covers 7 bases. Germline-derived CDR1 and CDR2 are SGHRS and YFSETQ. The CDR3 is 15 residues long. The V and J ends lost 3 bases and 2 bases, in that order; junction bases with no gene match: 7. The DNA for the CDR3 is TGCGCCAGCAGCTGGGGGGGAGAGGGGCAAGAGACCCAGTACTTC. Translating it yields CASSWGGEGQETQYF.

This chain connects TRBV6-1 to TRBJ2-7; 8 bases line up with TRBD1. This CDR3 is 16 amino acids long. The germline V gene has CDR1 MNHNS and CDR2 SASEGT. With V trimmed by 1 base and J by 3 bases, 8 bases remained unmatched. The CDR3 DNA sequence: TGTGCCAGCAGTGAAGACCCCGGGACAGGCTACTACGAGCAGTACTTC. Its protein is CASSEDPGTGYYEQYF.